A selection of T cell receptor beta chains follows, all from one sample in a study of cytomegalovirus exposure and HLA in healthy donors. Profiled with immunoSEQ multiplex PCR; TCRdb holds only in-frame clones, not every one. Recorded here are approximately 110,000 clones; the top ten clones represent 0.59%. Sequencing was done on a sample of PBMCs. The receptors here all came from a man in his forties or fifties in good health and CMV-seronegative. Each CDR3 is given with its conserved first and last residue. Fields, in order: J gene, V gene, D gene, CDR3 DNA, CDR3 protein. D genes are given only for firm matches.

J gene: TRBJ1-2
V gene: TRBV19
D gene: .
CDR3 DNA: TGTGCCAGTAGTATGAAGGGGCGGACAAATGGCTACACCTTC
CDR3 protein: CASSMKGRTNGYTF

J gene: TRBJ1-4
V gene: TRBV5-1
D gene: .
CDR3 DNA: TGCGCCAGCAGCTTGGGGGGGGCAACTAATGAAAAACTGTTTTTT
CDR3 protein: CASSLGGATNEKLFF

J gene: TRBJ1-5
V gene: TRBV10-3
D gene: .
CDR3 DNA: TGTGCCACCACAGTGAATAGCAATCAGCCCCAGCATTTT
CDR3 protein: CATTVNSNQPQHF

J gene: TRBJ1-2
V gene: TRBV18
D gene: .
CDR3 DNA: TGTGCCAGCTCACCAGGGGAGAGGAATGGCTACACCTTC
CDR3 protein: CASSPGERNGYTF

J gene: TRBJ1-1
V gene: TRBV6-5
D gene: .
CDR3 DNA: TGTGCCAGCAGACAGTTAGGGAACACTGAAGCTTTCTTT
CDR3 protein: CASRQLGNTEAFF

J gene: TRBJ2-1
V gene: TRBV15
D gene: .
CDR3 DNA: TGTGCCACCAGCAGAGAGGCGGGGTCCTACAATGAGCAGTTCTTC
CDR3 protein: CATSREAGSYNEQFF

J gene: TRBJ2-7
V gene: TRBV6-6
D gene: TRBD1
CDR3 DNA: TGTGCCAGCAGTTACGGGACAGGGGACTACGAGCAGTACTTC
CDR3 protein: CASSYGTGDYEQYF

J gene: TRBJ1-2
V gene: TRBV7-2
D gene: TRBD1
CDR3 DNA: TGTGCCAGCAGCGCTCCGGCCCGGGACAGGGATGGCTACACCTTC
CDR3 protein: CASSAPARDRDGYTF

J gene: TRBJ2-7
V gene: TRBV11-3
D gene: .
CDR3 DNA: TGTGCCAGCCTTGGAGGGAGCGAGCAGTACTTC
CDR3 protein: CASLGGSEQYF

J gene: TRBJ2-7
V gene: TRBV7-7
D gene: TRBD2
CDR3 DNA: TGTGCTAGCAGCTTAGCACTAGCGGGAGTTAATGAGCAGTACTTC
CDR3 protein: CASSLALAGVNEQYF

J gene: TRBJ2-2
V gene: TRBV6-5
D gene: .
CDR3 DNA: TGTGCCAGCCACCGTGCGGGCGGGGAGCTGTTTTTT
CDR3 protein: CASHRAGGELFF

J gene: TRBJ1-2
V gene: TRBV9
D gene: .
CDR3 DNA: TGTGCCAGCAGCGCACCTAGGGGGGGCGCCGACTATGGCTACACCTTC
CDR3 protein: CASSAPRGGADYGYTF

J gene: TRBJ2-7
V gene: TRBV25-1
D gene: TRBD1
CDR3 DNA: TGTGCCAGCAGCACCGGGACAGCTAGTACCAGCCACTTC
CDR3 protein: CASSTGTASTSHF

J gene: TRBJ1-4
V gene: TRBV4-2
D gene: .
CDR3 DNA: TGTGCCAGCAGCCAAGCGACAGGCGGAGGTGAAAAACTGTTTTTT
CDR3 protein: CASSQATGGGEKLFF

J gene: TRBJ1-2
V gene: TRBV2
D gene: TRBD1
CDR3 DNA: TGTGCCAGCAGGGCCAGGACAGGGATTAACTATGGCTACACCTTC
CDR3 protein: CASRARTGINYGYTF

J gene: TRBJ1-1
V gene: TRBV6-5
D gene: .
CDR3 DNA: TGTGCCAGCAGCCCCAATGGGTTGAGGGCTTTCTTT
CDR3 protein: CASSPNGLRAFF

J gene: TRBJ2-7
V gene: TRBV13
D gene: .
CDR3 DNA: TGTGCCAGCAGCCGAACGACAGCCAGACACGAGCAGTACTTC
CDR3 protein: CASSRTTARHEQYF

J gene: TRBJ2-3
V gene: TRBV4-3
D gene: .
CDR3 DNA: TGCGCCAGCAGCCAAGAGGGCAGGGAGGCAGATACGCAGTATTTT
CDR3 protein: CASSQEGREADTQYF

J gene: TRBJ2-3
V gene: TRBV7-2
D gene: TRBD2
CDR3 DNA: TGTGCCAGCAGCTTTCAGACTAGCGGGAGATCAGATACGCAGTATTTT
CDR3 protein: CASSFQTSGRSDTQYF

J gene: TRBJ2-7
V gene: TRBV11-2
D gene: .
CDR3 DNA: TGTGCCAGCAGCTCCATGGGCAGATTATACGAGCAGTACTTC
CDR3 protein: CASSSMGRLYEQYF

J gene: TRBJ2-1
V gene: TRBV6-5
D gene: .
CDR3 DNA: TGTGCCAGCAGTTACTCGGGACAAGTTGGTAGTGAGCAGTTCTTC
CDR3 protein: CASSYSGQVGSEQFF

J gene: TRBJ2-7
V gene: TRBV7-9
D gene: TRBD1
CDR3 DNA: TGTGCCAGCAGCTTAATCGGGACAGGGTCCGAGCAGTACTTC
CDR3 protein: CASSLIGTGSEQYF

J gene: TRBJ2-3
V gene: TRBV6-6
D gene: TRBD2
CDR3 DNA: TGTGCCAGCAGCTCGCGACTAGCGGGAGGGCCCGATACGCAGTATTTT
CDR3 protein: CASSSRLAGGPDTQYF

J gene: TRBJ1-2
V gene: TRBV18
D gene: .
CDR3 DNA: TGTGCCAGCTCACCTTCTCCGGGGGACGGGTTTGGCTACACCTTC
CDR3 protein: CASSPSPGDGFGYTF

J gene: TRBJ1-1
V gene: TRBV12-5
D gene: .
CDR3 DNA: TGTGCTAGTGGAGACAGGTGGTGGGAAGCTTTCTTT
CDR3 protein: CASGDRWWEAFF

J gene: TRBJ1-1
V gene: TRBV14
D gene: .
CDR3 DNA: TGTGCCAGCAGCCAAGATCTAACAGCCACTGAAGCTTTCTTT
CDR3 protein: CASSQDLTATEAFF

J gene: TRBJ1-6
V gene: TRBV4-3
D gene: .
CDR3 DNA: TGCGCCAGCAGCCAAGGCGCGGGGGCAAATTCACCCCTCCACTTT
CDR3 protein: CASSQGAGANSPLHF

J gene: TRBJ2-1
V gene: TRBV6-5
D gene: .
CDR3 DNA: TGTGCCAGCAGCCGGGGTGGGAGCGGCTACAATGAGCAGTTCTTC
CDR3 protein: CASSRGGSGYNEQFF

J gene: TRBJ2-1
V gene: TRBV2
D gene: .
CDR3 DNA: TGTGCCAGCAGTGAATTTTATGGAGGTGAGCAGTTCTTC
CDR3 protein: CASSEFYGGEQFF

J gene: TRBJ2-7
V gene: TRBV5-1
D gene: TRBD2
CDR3 DNA: TGCGCCAGCAGCCCCGGACTAGCGGGGACCTACGAGCAGTACTTC
CDR3 protein: CASSPGLAGTYEQYF

J gene: TRBJ2-1
V gene: TRBV27
D gene: .
CDR3 DNA: TGTGCCAGCAGCAGAGCGGACTACAATGAGCAGTTCTTC
CDR3 protein: CASSRADYNEQFF

J gene: TRBJ2-1
V gene: TRBV5-4
D gene: .
CDR3 DNA: TGTGCCAGCAGCTTGGTTACAGGGAATGCGCAGTTCTTC
CDR3 protein: CASSLVTGNAQFF

J gene: TRBJ2-5
V gene: TRBV7-2
D gene: .
CDR3 DNA: TGTGCCAGCAGTATCGGGGAGACCCAGTACTTC
CDR3 protein: CASSIGETQYF

J gene: TRBJ2-5
V gene: TRBV18
D gene: .
CDR3 DNA: TGTGCCAGCTCACCCCCTTCGGTACAAGAGACCCAGTACTTC
CDR3 protein: CASSPPSVQETQYF

J gene: TRBJ2-7
V gene: TRBV29-1
D gene: TRBD1
CDR3 DNA: TGCAGCGCCTTGGGACAGGGGACCGAGCAGTACTTC
CDR3 protein: CSALGQGTEQYF

J gene: TRBJ1-4
V gene: TRBV15
D gene: .
CDR3 DNA: TGTGCCACCAGCCTCGGCCGGAGAGTGTATCGGGGAGCTAATGAAAAACTGTTTTTT
CDR3 protein: CATSLGRRVYRGANEKLFF

J gene: TRBJ2-7
V gene: TRBV15
D gene: TRBD2
CDR3 DNA: TGTGCCACCAGCAGAGTTCCCCCCCCTAGCGGGAGGGCTTACGAGCAGTACTTC
CDR3 protein: CATSRVPPPSGRAYEQYF

J gene: TRBJ2-3
V gene: TRBV7-9
D gene: TRBD2
CDR3 DNA: TGTGCCAGCAGCTCGACTAGCGGGGCCACAGATACGCAGTATTTT
CDR3 protein: CASSSTSGATDTQYF

J gene: TRBJ1-2
V gene: TRBV5-6
D gene: TRBD1
CDR3 DNA: TGTGCCAGCAGCCAACCGGGACAGGGATCGGGTGGCTACACCTTC
CDR3 protein: CASSQPGQGSGGYTF

J gene: TRBJ1-5
V gene: TRBV30
D gene: .
CDR3 DNA: TGTGCCTGGAGCCCAGGGAATCAGCCCCAGCATTTT
CDR3 protein: CAWSPGNQPQHF

J gene: TRBJ1-2
V gene: TRBV7-2
D gene: .
CDR3 DNA: TGTGCCAGCAGCCCTGGAAGAGAGTACGGACTCTATGGCTACACCTTC
CDR3 protein: CASSPGREYGLYGYTF

J gene: TRBJ2-7
V gene: TRBV29-1
D gene: TRBD2
CDR3 DNA: TGCAGCGTCAGGACTAGCGGGGGCTCCCTGGGGTACGAGCAGTACTTC
CDR3 protein: CSVRTSGGSLGYEQYF

J gene: TRBJ1-1
V gene: TRBV30
D gene: .
CDR3 DNA: TGTGCCTGGAGTTCCAGGAAGTCCTTGAACACTGAAGCTTTCTTT
CDR3 protein: CAWSSRKSLNTEAFF

J gene: TRBJ2-6
V gene: TRBV5-1
D gene: .
CDR3 DNA: TGCGCCAGCAGCCAATCAAACTCTGGGGCCAACGTCCTGACTTTC
CDR3 protein: CASSQSNSGANVLTF

J gene: TRBJ1-3
V gene: TRBV19
D gene: TRBD1
CDR3 DNA: TGTGCCAGTAGTCCGGGACAGTTCTCTGGAAACACCATATATTTT
CDR3 protein: CASSPGQFSGNTIYF

J gene: TRBJ2-7
V gene: TRBV19
D gene: TRBD2
CDR3 DNA: TGTGCCAGTAGTATAAAAGCGGGAGTTCGGAACGAGCAGTACTTC
CDR3 protein: CASSIKAGVRNEQYF

J gene: TRBJ2-2
V gene: TRBV18
D gene: TRBD2
CDR3 DNA: TGTGCCAGCTCAACTCAGGGCGGACTAGCGGGATCTGGGGAGCTGTTTTTT
CDR3 protein: CASSTQGGLAGSGELFF

J gene: TRBJ1-4
V gene: TRBV2
D gene: TRBD1
CDR3 DNA: TGTGCCAGCAGCGGGGGGACAGGGGTCTCGGGGAATGAAAAACTGTTTTTT
CDR3 protein: CASSGGTGVSGNEKLFF

J gene: TRBJ1-5
V gene: TRBV19
D gene: TRBD1
CDR3 DNA: TGTGCCAGTAGTGACAGGGATAGCAATCAGCCCCAGCATTTT
CDR3 protein: CASSDRDSNQPQHF

J gene: TRBJ1-2
V gene: TRBV4-3
D gene: TRBD1
CDR3 DNA: TGCGCCAGCAGCCACCCCGGGACAGGGGTTCTCTATGGCTACACCTTC
CDR3 protein: CASSHPGTGVLYGYTF